The rows below give T cell receptor beta chains drawn from one sample of a study of T cells in localized non-small cell lung cancer. Clones were sequenced by immunoSEQ multiplex PCR, and TCRdb holds only the in-frame ones, with some missing. The sample comprises over a thousand clones, more than 20% of which are singletons, and over 9.5% rests with the top ten. The sequencing here drew on normal lung tissue next to the tumor, taken before any cancer treatment. Receptors originate from a man between 40 and 69 years old with stage II lung adenocarcinoma. Both conserved end residues are part of each CDR3. A D gene is named only where the DNA matches it firmly. Clone size is not always given. Where it is, it says once, few, many or a class for expanded clones.

j_call | d_call | v_call | clone_size | cdr3_nt | cdr3_aa
TRBJ1-1 | NA | TRBV11-3 | few | TGTGCCAGCAGCCAGGACGGCCCTAACACTGAAGCTTTCTTT | CASSQDGPNTEAFF
TRBJ1-2 | NA | TRBV19 | NA | TGTGCCAGTAGTATAGATCAGGACAGCTATGGCTACACCTTC | CASSIDQDSYGYTF
TRBJ1-1 | NA | TRBV4-1 | NA | TGCGCCAGCAGCCAAGTGTTGGACGGTGAAGATTCTGAAGCTTTCTTT | CASSQVLDGEDSEAFF
TRBJ2-1 | TRBD2 | TRBV6-8 | few | TGTGCCAGCAGTTACGGACTAGCGGGGGGATATGAGCAGTTCTTC | CASSYGLAGGYEQFF
TRBJ1-1 | NA | TRBV6-8 | large | TGTGCCAGCAGTCCCCGGGACTCCAGGAACACTGAAGCTTTCTTT | CASSPRDSRNTEAFF
TRBJ2-1 | NA | TRBV14 | NA | TGTGCCAGCAGCCCCCGCCCTCGGGTCAATGAGCAGTTCTTC | CASSPRPRVNEQFF
TRBJ1-6 | NA | TRBV27 | NA | TGTGCCAGCAGTTTTGGACCGGCCAATTCACCCCTCCACTTT | CASSFGPANSPLHF
TRBJ1-2 | NA | TRBV9 | NA | TGTGCCAGCAGCGTAGGAGGATTCGTTGGCTACACCTTC | CASSVGGFVGYTF
TRBJ1-3 | NA | TRBV11-3 | few | TGTGCCAGCAGCTTAGATGGAGGGGCAGATGGAAATACCATATATTTT | CASSLDGGADGNTIYF
TRBJ2-1 | TRBD2 | TRBV30 | NA | TGTGCCTCTACGAGGTCTAGCGGATACAATGAGCAGTTCTTC | CASTRSSGYNEQFF
TRBJ1-5 | NA | TRBV18 | once | TGTGCCAGCTCACCACAGGCTGCCGACAATCAGCCCCAGCATTTT | CASSPQAADNQPQHF
TRBJ1-5 | NA | TRBV6-8 | NA | TGTGCCAGCAGTGGGCGGAGGATAAGAAATAGCAATCAGCCCCAGCATTTT | CASSGRRIRNSNQPQHF
TRBJ1-1 | NA | TRBV7-4 | few | TGTGCCAGCAGCATGTCGGGGTACACTGAAGCTTTCTTT | CASSMSGYTEAFF
TRBJ2-7 | NA | TRBV19 | NA | TGTGCCAGCTCACACCGTTACGAGCAGTACTTC | CASSHRYEQYF
TRBJ2-1 | NA | TRBV14 | NA | TGTGCCAGCAGCCAAGAATCCGGGGGAATACCCTTGAGCTCCTACAATGAGCAGTTCTTC | CASSQESGGIPLSSYNEQFF
TRBJ2-7 | NA | TRBV5-1 | once | TGCGCCAGCAGCTTGGCCTTCGGGGAAGGGGAGCAGTACTTC | CASSLAFGEGEQYF
TRBJ1-1 | NA | TRBV6-8 | few | TGTGCCAGCAGTTACCCCGGGAGGGGGGGCACTGAAGCTTTCTTT | CASSYPGRGGTEAFF
TRBJ2-7 | NA | TRBV18 | few | TGTGCCAGCTCACCACCTGCCAGATCCTACGAGCAGTACTTC | CASSPPARSYEQYF
TRBJ1-1 | NA | TRBV6-7 | NA | TGTGCCAGCAGTCAATCCGGTGAAGCTTTCTTT | CASSQSGEAFF
TRBJ1-4 | NA | TRBV6-8 | NA | TGTGCCATCAGTGTTGGACGGGATGAAAAACTGTTTTTT | CAISVGRDEKLFF
TRBJ2-7 | TRBD2 | TRBV7-6 | NA | TGTGCCAGCAGCGAGACTAGCGGGAGGCCGACCTACGAGCAGTACTTC | CASSETSGRPTYEQYF
TRBJ2-7 | NA | TRBV11-3 | large | TGTGCCAGCAGCACCGCGAGCGGCGGCTACGAGCAGTACTTC | CASSTASGGYEQYF
TRBJ2-2 | TRBD2 | TRBV6-8 | few | TGTGCCAGCAGGGGAATAGCGGGAGTGGTCGGGGAGCTGTTTTTT | CASRGIAGVVGELFF
TRBJ2-5 | NA | TRBV5-1 | NA | TGCGCCAGCAGCTCCCCGTACCAGCTCCAAGAGACCCAGTACTTC | CASSSPYQLQETQYF
TRBJ1-4 | NA | TRBV18 | NA | TGTGCCAGCTCACCGCGGGGGCAGGGGACTGAAAAACTGTTTTTT | CASSPRGQGTEKLFF
TRBJ2-1 | NA | TRBV15 | NA | TGTGCCACCAGCAGTTTTGATTTCTCCGCATACAATGAGCAGTTCTTC | CATSSFDFSAYNEQFF
TRBJ2-7 | TRBD1 | TRBV19 | few | TGTGCCAGTAGTGCGGGACAGGGACGGTACGAGCAGTACTTC | CASSAGQGRYEQYF
TRBJ1-6 | NA | TRBV19 | NA | TGTGCCAGTATTTCTATTGTTAGGGATTCACCCCTCCACTTT | CASISIVRDSPLHF
TRBJ2-7 | NA | TRBV7-5 | few | TGTGCCAGCAGCTTAGGACAGGGGATGTACGAGCAGTACTTC | CASSLGQGMYEQYF
TRBJ1-6 | NA | TRBV11-3 | large | TGTGCCAGCAGCTCCGCCCCAGCAAATTCACCCCTCCACTTT | CASSSAPANSPLHF
TRBJ2-3 | TRBD1 | TRBV5-1 | few | TGCGCCAGCAGCGGGGACAGGGGGGCCCCCCCAGATACGCAGTATTTT | CASSGDRGAPPDTQYF
TRBJ1-1 | NA | TRBV6-8 | NA | TGTGCCAGCAGTTACTCGGTGACAGCGGTGGGTTCCACTGAAGCTTTCTTT | CASSYSVTAVGSTEAFF
TRBJ1-1 | TRBD1 | TRBV5-1 | NA | TGCGCCAGCAGCCCGGTTCCCCTAGCAGGGGGCACTGAAGCTTTCTTT | CASSPVPLAGGTEAFF
TRBJ2-5 | NA | TRBV4-1 | NA | TGCGCCAGCAGCCAAGAAGGGGCGGGATCCAAAGAGACCCAGTACTTC | CASSQEGAGSKETQYF
TRBJ1-5 | NA | TRBV12-5 | few | TGTGCTAGTGCCCCCGCCCAAGGACAGCCCCAGCATTTT | CASAPAQGQPQHF
TRBJ2-3 | NA | TRBV11-3 | NA | TGTGCCAGCAGCTTAGTCCAGGACACAGATACGCAGTATTTT | CASSLVQDTDTQYF
TRBJ2-3 | TRBD1 | TRBV11-3 | large | TGTGCCAGCAGCCAGGGGACAGGGGTGATAGATACGCAGTATTTT | CASSQGTGVIDTQYF
TRBJ2-5 | TRBD1 | TRBV19 | NA | TGTGCCAGTAGTAAGGACAGGGGGCGAGAGACCCAGTACTTC | CASSKDRGRETQYF
TRBJ2-5 | NA | TRBV11-3 | NA | TGTGCCAGCAGCCAAGCGGCCGGATCCGGGGGAGTACAAGAGACCCAGTACTTC | CASSQAAGSGGVQETQYF
TRBJ2-7 | NA | TRBV6-8 | NA | TGTGCCAGCAGTTCCTCCAGGAGCTACGAGCAGTACTTC | CASSSSRSYEQYF
TRBJ2-3 | NA | TRBV10-3 | NA | TGTGCCATCAGTGAGGCAACGGGGTCCGCCAGGACGCAGTATTTT | CAISEATGSARTQYF
TRBJ1-1 | TRBD1 | TRBV11-3 | medium-sized | TGTGCCAGCAGCTTAAACAGGGGAATGGGGACTGAAGCTTTCTTT | CASSLNRGMGTEAFF
TRBJ1-2 | TRBD1 | TRBV19 | NA | TGTGCCAGTAGTTCCGACAGGGTGAATGGCTACACCTTC | CASSSDRVNGYTF
TRBJ1-4 | NA | TRBV2 | few | TGTGCCAGCAGTGAAGGGGGGCGGGTTGAAAAACTGTTTTTT | CASSEGGRVEKLFF
TRBJ1-2 | TRBD1 | TRBV9 | NA | TGTGCCAGCAGTCAACAGGGGGCTAACTATGGCTACACCTTC | CASSQQGANYGYTF
TRBJ2-1 | TRBD2 | TRBV23-1 | once | TGCGCCAGCAGTCTCGCGACCGGGGGGGTCGAATCGTCCTACAATGAGCAGTTCTTC | CASSLATGGVESSYNEQFF
TRBJ2-5 | TRBD1 | TRBV19 | once | TGTGCCAGTAGCGGGACAGGGGAAGAGACCCAGTACTTC | CASSGTGEETQYF
TRBJ2-7 | NA | TRBV9 | few | TGTGCCAGCAGAGGACGACGGGACGGACTTCAGTACGAGCAGTACTTC | CASRGRRDGLQYEQYF
TRBJ2-3 | NA | TRBV6-8 | hyperexpanded | TGTGCCAGCAGTATGCAGACTAGTAGCACAGATACGCAGTATTTT | CASSMQTSSTDTQYF
TRBJ1-2 | TRBD1 | TRBV30 | NA | TGTGCCTGGAGTTTGGGACAGGGCCGCTATGGCTACACCTTC | CAWSLGQGRYGYTF
TRBJ1-1 | NA | TRBV5-1 | large | TGCGCCAGCAGCCTCCTCGGGGGAGACACTGAAGCTTTCTTT | CASSLLGGDTEAFF
TRBJ1-3 | NA | TRBV11-3 | few | TGTGCCAGCAGCTCGCCAGTGAGCTCTGGAAACACCATATATTTT | CASSSPVSSGNTIYF
TRBJ1-2 | NA | TRBV19 | NA | TGTGCCAGTAGTCCCACGAGGAACTATGGCTACACCTTC | CASSPTRNYGYTF